This TCR beta chain was retrieved from a study of spatial heterogeneity in lung cancer. Time point of the sample: sample taken at primary tumor resection. Donation came from 70 or so patients with untreated early-stage non-small cell lung cancer. Without sorting, whole RNA was sequenced from tumor, nontumor lung or frozen PBMC. TCR cDNA molecules each carried a unique molecular identifier. Each CDR3 protein is one row after TCRdb ran MiXCR on the 5' RACE reads. The sample has under 85,000 distinct CDR3 sequences; 7.5% to 9.5% are singletons. This clonotype was observed many times. The CDR3 is 13 amino acids. CDR1 is KGHDR and CDR2 is SFDVKD in the germline V gene. V lost 4 bases, J lost 6 bases, and 12 bases lay in between.

The chain carries TRBV24-1 and TRBJ2-7; D is ambiguous. The clonotype comes from a male donor with early-stage non-small cell lung cancer. The sequenced sample was PBMCs, obtained at surgery. The CDR3, as DNA: TGTGCCACCAGTGACACTACCTCTCTCGAGCAGTACTTC. Residues: CATSDTTSLEQYF.